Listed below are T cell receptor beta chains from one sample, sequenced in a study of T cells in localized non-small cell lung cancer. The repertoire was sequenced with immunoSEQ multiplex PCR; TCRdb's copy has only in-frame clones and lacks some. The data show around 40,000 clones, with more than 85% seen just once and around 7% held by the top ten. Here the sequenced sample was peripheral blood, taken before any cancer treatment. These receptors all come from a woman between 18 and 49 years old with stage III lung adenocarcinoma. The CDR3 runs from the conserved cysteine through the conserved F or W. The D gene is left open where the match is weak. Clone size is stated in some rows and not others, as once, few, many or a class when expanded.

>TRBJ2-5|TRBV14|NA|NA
CASSQGGARIRETQYF
TGTGCCAGCAGCCAAGGGGGTGCGCGGATCCGGGAGACCCAGTACTTC
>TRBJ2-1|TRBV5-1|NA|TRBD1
CASSAGQGASFGNEQFF
TGCGCCAGCAGCGCGGGACAGGGGGCGAGTTTCGGCAATGAGCAGTTCTTC
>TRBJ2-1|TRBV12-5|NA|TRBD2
CASGLVSSGDEQFF
TGTGCTAGTGGTTTGGTTTCTAGCGGGGATGAGCAGTTCTTC
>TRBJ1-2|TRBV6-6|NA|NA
CASSPDRSSYGYTF
TGTGCCAGCAGTCCCGACCGGTCATCCTATGGCTACACCTTC
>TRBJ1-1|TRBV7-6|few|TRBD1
CASTLGTGGSEAFF
TGTGCCAGCACCTTAGGAACAGGGGGCTCTGAAGCTTTCTTT
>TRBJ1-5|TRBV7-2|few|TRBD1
CASSLAGQGSQPQHF
TGTGCCAGCAGCTTAGCCGGACAGGGCAGCCAGCCCCAGCATTTT
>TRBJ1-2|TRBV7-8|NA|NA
CASSLFTDPDGYTF
TGTGCCAGCAGCTTATTTACAGATCCTGATGGCTACACCTTC
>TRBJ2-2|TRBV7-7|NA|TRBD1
CASSPQGADTGELFF
TGTGCCAGCAGCCCCCAGGGGGCCGACACCGGGGAGCTGTTTTTT
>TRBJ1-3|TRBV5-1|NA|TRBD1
CASSRNRGRGNTIYF
TGCGCCAGCAGCCGTAACAGGGGCCGTGGAAACACCATATATTTT
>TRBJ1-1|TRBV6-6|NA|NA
CASSYGQSQKDEAFF
TGTGCCAGCAGTTACGGACAGTCTCAAAAAGATGAAGCTTTCTTT
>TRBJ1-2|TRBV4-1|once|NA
CASSQGVSNYGYTF
TGCGCCAGCAGCCAAGGGGTTTCTAACTATGGCTACACCTTC
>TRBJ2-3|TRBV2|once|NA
CASGSGTTQYF
TGTGCCAGCGGATCCGGGACTACGCAGTATTTT
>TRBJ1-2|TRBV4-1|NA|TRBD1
CASSQRQGGVYYGYTF
TGCGCCAGCAGCCAGAGACAGGGGGGCGTTTACTATGGCTACACCTTC
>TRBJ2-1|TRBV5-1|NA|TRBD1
CASSSGTVANVEQFF
TGCGCCAGCAGCTCCGGGACAGTAGCAAATGTTGAGCAGTTCTTC
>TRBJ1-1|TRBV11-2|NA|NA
CASNPPGERNTEAFF
TGTGCCAGCAACCCGCCGGGCGAAAGGAACACTGAAGCTTTCTTT
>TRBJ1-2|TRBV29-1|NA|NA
CSVETPNGYTF
TGCAGCGTTGAAACCCCCAATGGCTACACCTTC
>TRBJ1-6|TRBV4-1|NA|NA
CASSQESTPGGISPLHF
TGCGCCAGCAGCCAAGAATCAACTCCCGGAGGCATTTCACCCCTCCACTTT
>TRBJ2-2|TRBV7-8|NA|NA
CASSRDGTATNTGELFF
TGTGCCAGCAGCCGAGACGGGACGGCTACGAACACCGGGGAGCTGTTTTTT
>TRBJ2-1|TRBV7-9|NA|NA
CASSGQGFSYNEQFF
TGTGCCAGCAGCGGGCAGGGATTTTCCTACAATGAGCAGTTCTTC
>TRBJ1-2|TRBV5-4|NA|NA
CASSIGQGQGYGYTF
TGTGCCAGCAGCATAGGACAAGGGCAGGGCTATGGCTACACCTTC
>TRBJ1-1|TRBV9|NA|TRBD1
CASSVGPDRGHMVNTEAFF
TGTGCCAGCAGCGTAGGTCCGGACAGGGGGCATATGGTGAACACTGAAGCTTTCTTT
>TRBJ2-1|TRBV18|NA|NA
CASSPQNEQFF
TGTGCCAGCTCACCCCAGAATGAGCAGTTCTTC
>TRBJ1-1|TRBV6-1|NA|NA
CASGSHRERNTEAFF
TGTGCCAGCGGAAGTCACAGGGAACGGAACACTGAAGCTTTCTTT
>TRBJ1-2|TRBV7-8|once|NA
CASSLAGRGDYGYTF
TGTGCCAGCAGCTTAGCGGGGAGGGGCGACTATGGCTACACCTTC
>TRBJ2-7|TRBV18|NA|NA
CASSVTENYEQYF
TGTGCCAGCTCAGTTACAGAGAACTACGAGCAGTACTTC
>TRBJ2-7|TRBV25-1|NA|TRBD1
CASGQQGVLEQYF
TGTGCCAGCGGCCAACAGGGGGTACTTGAGCAGTACTTC
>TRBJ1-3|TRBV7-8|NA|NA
CASSLQGGNTIYF
TGTGCCAGCAGCTTACAGGGTGGAAACACCATATATTTT
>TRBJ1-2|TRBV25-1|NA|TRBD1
CASSRQGDGYGYTF
TGTGCCAGCAGTCGACAGGGGGACGGCTATGGCTACACCTTC